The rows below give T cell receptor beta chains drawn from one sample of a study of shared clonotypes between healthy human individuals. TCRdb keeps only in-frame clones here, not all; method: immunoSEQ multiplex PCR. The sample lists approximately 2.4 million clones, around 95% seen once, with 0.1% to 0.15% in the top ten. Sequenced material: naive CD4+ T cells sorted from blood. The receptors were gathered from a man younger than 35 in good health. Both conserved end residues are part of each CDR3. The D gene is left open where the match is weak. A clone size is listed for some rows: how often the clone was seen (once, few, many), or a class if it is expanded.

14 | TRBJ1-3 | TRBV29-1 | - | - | TGCAGCGGCCGAACAGGGTTCTCTGGAAACACCATATATTTT | CSGRTGFSGNTIYF
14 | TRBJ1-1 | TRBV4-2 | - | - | TGTGCCAGCAGCCTTAGTGGCGGATACACTGAAGCTTTCTTT | CASSLSGGYTEAFF
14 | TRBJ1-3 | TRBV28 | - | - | TGTGCCAGCAGTTTAAGGGGATCTGGAAACACCATATATTTT | CASSLRGSGNTIYF
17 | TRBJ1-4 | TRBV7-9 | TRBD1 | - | TGTGCCAGCAGTCACCGGGACAGCGGAGCAACTAATGAAAAACTGTTTTTT | CASSHRDSGATNEKLFF
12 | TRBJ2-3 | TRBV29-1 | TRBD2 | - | TGCAGCGTTGGCGGGGGATCAGATACGCAGTATTTT | CSVGGGSDTQYF
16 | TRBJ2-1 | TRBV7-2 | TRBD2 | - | TGTGCCAGCAGCTTACCGGCTAGCGGGACGTACAATGAGCAGTTCTTC | CASSLPASGTYNEQFF
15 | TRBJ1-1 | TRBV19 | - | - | TGTGCCAGTAGTATACTAGGACAAAAGAACACTGAAGCTTTCTTT | CASSILGQKNTEAFF
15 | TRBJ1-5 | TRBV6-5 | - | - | TGTGCCAGCAGTTTGGAGTTTTCCGGCAATCAGCCCCAGCATTTT | CASSLEFSGNQPQHF
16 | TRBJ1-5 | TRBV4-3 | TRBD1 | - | TGCGCCAGCAGCCAAGATGGGACAGGGGGCAATCAGCCCCAGCATTTT | CASSQDGTGGNQPQHF
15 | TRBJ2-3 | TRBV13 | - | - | TGTGCCAGCAGCTTATTTACGGGAATTACAGATACGCAGTATTTT | CASSLFTGITDTQYF
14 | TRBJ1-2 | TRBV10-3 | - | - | TGTGCCATCAGTGTTGAAGGGCAGGGCTATGGCTACACCTTC | CAISVEGQGYGYTF
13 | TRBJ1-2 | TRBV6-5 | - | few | TGTGCCAGCAGTTCAACAGGGATCTATGGCTACACCTTC | CASSSTGIYGYTF
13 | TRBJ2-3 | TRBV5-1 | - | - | TGCGCCAGCAGGGCAGGTACCACAGATACGCAGTATTTT | CASRAGTTDTQYF
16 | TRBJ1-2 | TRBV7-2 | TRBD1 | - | TGTGCCAGCAGCGAAACAGGGGGGAAGGCTAACTATGGCTACACCTTC | CASSETGGKANYGYTF
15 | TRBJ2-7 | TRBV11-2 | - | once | TGTGCCAGCAGCTTAGTGGGCCGAGGGAACTACGAGCAGTACTTC | CASSLVGRGNYEQYF
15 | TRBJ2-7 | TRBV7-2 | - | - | TGTGCCAGCAGCTTCGGGGCAGGACCGAGCTACGAGCAGTACTTC | CASSFGAGPSYEQYF
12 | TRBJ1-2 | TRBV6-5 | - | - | TGTGCCAGCTCGGCGAACAGCTATGGCTACACCTTC | CASSANSYGYTF
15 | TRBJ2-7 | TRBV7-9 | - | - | TGTGCCAGCAGCTTAGAGGGCGGGGGCCCCTACGAGCAGTACTTC | CASSLEGGGPYEQYF
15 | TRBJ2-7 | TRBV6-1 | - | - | TGTGCCAGCAGTACCGAACCAGGTGCCCCCTACGAGCAGTACTTC | CASSTEPGAPYEQYF
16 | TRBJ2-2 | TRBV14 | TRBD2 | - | TGTGCCAGCAGCCAAGAGGGACTAGCGGCCACCGGGGAGCTGTTTTTT | CASSQEGLAATGELFF
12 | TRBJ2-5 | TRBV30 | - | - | TGTGCCTGGCGGGTCTTGCAAGAGACCCAGTACTTC | CAWRVLQETQYF
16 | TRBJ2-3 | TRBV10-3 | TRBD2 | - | TGTGCCATCAGTGCCTATACTAGCGACCGCACAGATACGCAGTATTTT | CAISAYTSDRTDTQYF
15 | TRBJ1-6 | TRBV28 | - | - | TGTGCCAGCAGTTTTGGAGACAGGCCCGTCTCGGCCCTCCACTTT | CASSFGDRPVSALHF
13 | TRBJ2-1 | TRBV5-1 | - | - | TGCGCCAGCAGCTTGGCCGGTAGCAATGAGCAGTTCTTC | CASSLAGSNEQFF